This record looks at one TCR beta chain sequence and its context. What it binds is not known. This specimen belongs to a study of beta chain features in type 1 diabetes. Expressed TCRB transcripts got sequenced, as all isolated RNA was reverse transcribed. Repertoires were generated with immunoSEQ multiplex PCR, while TCRdb's copy carries only in-frame clones and drops some. The sample includes under 500,000 clones, approximately 28% seen only once; the top ten take 0.05% to 0.065%. Study conclusions and caveats: TCRB rearrangement may or may not be influenced by HLA type; here this remained unresolved.

CDR1 MNHNS and CDR2 SASEGT come from the germline V gene. CDR3 length: 13 amino acids. V was trimmed by 2 bases and J by 1 base, leaving 5 bases between them. Researchers reported sorting CD4+ naive, central memory, regulatory and stem cell-like memory cells via CD45RO/CCR7/CD25/CD127/CD95/CD27. Material: naive CD4+ T cells from blood. This receptor was identified in a man between 18 and 29 years old in good health. This chain uses TRBV6-1 with TRBJ1-1; D is unresolved. CDR3 nucleotide sequence: TGTGCCAGCAGTGAACCCGAGAACACTGAAGCTTTCTTT. Protein sequence: CASSEPENTEAFF.